A single sample gave rise to the 24 T cell receptor beta chains below, sequenced in a study of T cell responses to AZD1222 COVID-19 vaccine. TCRdb's copy holds only in-frame clones and misses some; the assay was immunoSEQ multiplex PCR. Seen here are about 150,000 clones, around nine tenths observed once, and the top ten hold roughly 1.6%. Sequencing used peripheral blood, obtained 28 days after the second AZD1222 dose. The receptors stem from an adult who received the AZD1222 COVID-19 vaccine.

The chain has TRBV27 and TRBJ1-4; a possible D gene is TRBD1 (6 bases). Looked up from germline, CDR1 is MNHEY and CDR2 is SMNVEV (reference sequence). The CDR3 extends over 14 amino acids. Trimming shortened V by 5 bases and J by 6 bases, and 13 bases separated the two germline ends. CDR3 sequence (DNA): TGTGCCAGCAGTCTACTGGGGGGGCATGAAAAACTGTTTTTT. Amino acid sequence: CASSLLGGHEKLFF. The full variable domain, completed using reference TRBV27 and TRBJ1-4, is EAQVTQNPRYLITVTGKKLTVTCSQNMNHEYMSWYRQDPGLGLRQIYYSMNVEVTDKGDVPEGYKVSRKEKRNFPLILESPSPNQTSLYFCASSLLGGHEKLFFGSGTQLSVL.

This clone was observed a few times. The V gene is TRBV10-1, the J gene TRBJ1-1; 9 bases map to TRBD1. CDR3 length equals 14 residues. CDR1 WNHNN and CDR2 SYGVQD come from the germline V gene (reference sequence). V lost 7 bases, J lost 1 base, and 4 bases stayed unmatched. The CDR3 nucleotides read TGCGCCAGCAAAGGGACAGGGCCGAACACTGAAGCTTTCTTT. Protein: CASKGTGPNTEAFF.

The chain links TRBV9 to TRBJ2-6; TRBD1 agrees at 7 bases. Germline V gives CDR1 SGDLS, CDR2 YYNGEE. CDR3 size: 18 residues. V lost 4 bases and J lost 0; bases outside the gene matches: 10. Here the CDR3 reads CASSYRDRRSSGANVLTF. The CDR3 nucleotides are TGTGCCAGCAGCTACCGGGACAGAAGATCCTCTGGGGCCAACGTCCTGACTTTC. The entire variable domain, with the rest obtained from reference TRBV9 and TRBJ2-6, is as follows: DSGVTQTPKHLITATGQRVTLRCSPRSGDLSVYWYQQSLDQGLQFLIQYYNGEERAKGNILERFSAQQFPDLHSELNLSSLELGDSALYFCASSYRDRRSSGANVLTFGAGSRLTVL.

The V and J genes are TRBV19 and TRBJ1-2; D is undetermined. There are 13 residues in the CDR3. With 8 bases removed from V and 2 bases from J, the gap between germline ends came to 12 bases. Germline CDR1 is LNHDA and CDR2 is SQIVND (reference sequence). The CDR3 spells CASRAGGNYGYTF. In nucleotides, the CDR3 is TGTGCCAGTCGAGCGGGAGGAAACTATGGCTACACCTTC.

The chain links TRBV2 to TRBJ1-1, with 7 bases that match TRBD1. The length of the CDR3 is 16 residues. Germline assignment: CDR1 SNHLY and CDR2 FYNNEI. With 8 bases clipped from V and 3 bases from J, the junction kept 15 bases outside the gene matches. The CDR3, as DNA: TGTGCCAGCTCCTTGTTAAGGACAGGAGGGGACACTGAAGCTTTCTTT. The encoded protein is CASSLLRTGGDTEAFF.

The chain joins TRBV7-9 to TRBJ2-7; D is unresolved. This CDR3 is 13 amino acids long. V was shortened by 5 bases and J by 7 bases, with 15 bases between the two germline ends. CDR1 is SEHNR, CDR2 FQNEAQ, per germline (reference sequence). The CDR3 coding sequence is TGTGCCAGCAGCCCAAGGGAAAGGGTAGAGCAGTACTTC. This codes for CASSPRERVEQYF. Supplemented by reference TRBV7-9 and TRBJ2-7, the full variable domain reads DTGVSQNPRHKITKRGQNVTFRCDPISEHNRLYWYRQTLGQGPEFLTYFQNEAQLEKSRLLSDRFSAERPKGSFSTLEIQRTEQGDSAMYLCASSPRERVEQYFGPGTRLTVT.

The chain combines TRBV29-1 with TRBJ1-4; D unclear. Germline CDR1 SQVTM, CDR2 ANQGSEA. CDR3 length equals 13 residues. V was cut by 7 bases and J by 3 bases, with 12 bases left in between. CDR3 residues: CSALPGSNEKLFF. The CDR3 nucleotides are TGCAGCGCCCTTCCCGGGTCTAATGAAAAACTGTTTTTT.

The gene calls are TRBV19 and TRBJ2-1; D ambiguous. The CDR3 loop spans 12 amino acids. The V and J ends lost 6 bases and 8 bases respectively, with 11 bases between them. CDR1 LNHDA and CDR2 SQIVND come from the germline V gene (reference sequence). The CDR3 spells CASSPGADEQFF. CDR3 DNA: TGTGCCAGTAGCCCTGGAGCCGATGAGCAGTTCTTC.

The chain carries TRBV18 and TRBJ2-5; D not resolved. Germline assignment: CDR1 KGHSH and CDR2 LQKENI. V was pared by 0 bases and J by 5 bases, with 7 bases between. The CDR3 is 13 residues long. The CDR3: CASSPPFAETQYF. As DNA, the CDR3 is TGTGCCAGCTCACCACCCTTCGCCGAGACCCAGTACTTC.

The chain is built from TRBV28 and TRBJ1-2; D is ambiguous. The germline CDR1 and CDR2 sequences are MDHEN and SYDVKM. This CDR3 contains 15 residues. V was pared by 5 bases and J by 9 bases, with 22 bases between. CDR3 sequence (DNA): TGTGCCAGCAGTCCCGAGACCAAGACAAGGAGGCGCTACACCTTC. Protein: CASSPETKTRRRYTF.

The rearrangement links TRBV30 to TRBJ2-7; tentative D call: TRBD1 (6 bases). With 4 bases removed from V and 1 base from J, the gap between germline ends came to 8 bases. Germline V gives CDR1 GTSNPN, CDR2 SVGIG (reference sequence). This CDR3 comprises 12 residues. The CDR3 protein is CAWKTGSYEQYF. CDR3 bases: TGTGCCTGGAAGACAGGTTCCTACGAGCAGTACTTC.

This chain links TRBV9 with TRBJ2-3; 9 bases agree with TRBD2. Unmatched junction bases numbered 6, after V lost 0 bases and J lost 1 base. CDR1 SGDLS and CDR2 YYNGEE come from the germline V gene. This CDR3 is 17 amino acids long. The CDR3 DNA reads TGTGCCAGCAGCGTAGTAGGGTGGACTAGCGGCACAGATACGCAGTATTTT. Translated, it gives CASSVVGWTSGTDTQYF.

In DNA, the CDR3 is TGTGCCAGCAGCCCGGGACCGGGAACTAACACTGAAGCTTTCTTT. Protein product: CASSPGPGTNTEAFF. The chain joins TRBV5-5 to TRBJ1-1; D is perhaps TRBD1 (5 bases). Germline V CDR1 and CDR2: SGHKS, YYEKEE (reference sequence). V lost 4 bases and J 2 bases, leaving 15 bases between the germline ends. CDR3 size: 15 residues. Together with reference TRBV5-5 and TRBJ1-1, the CDR3 gives the full variable domain: DAGVTQSPTHLIKTRGQQVTLRCSPISGHKSVSWYQQVLGQGPQFIFQYYEKEERGRGNFPDRFSARQFPNYSSELNVNALLLGDSALYLCASSPGPGTNTEAFFGQGTRLTVV.

The V gene is TRBV2, the J gene TRBJ2-5; no definite D call. The CDR3 length is 15 residues. Germline CDR1 SNHLY, CDR2 FYNNEI. Trimming left V 2 bases short and J 2 bases short, with 12 bases between. CDR3 in amino acids: CASSELNVGQETQYF. The CDR3 nucleotides are TGTGCCAGCAGTGAATTAAACGTCGGACAAGAGACCCAGTACTTC.

The V call is TRBV3-1 (or the pseudogene TRBV3-2), the J call TRBJ1-2; a possible D gene is TRBD1 (6 bases). CDR1 LGHDT and CDR2 YNNKEL come from the germline V gene (reference sequence). The length of the CDR3 is 15 residues. Between the trimmed V and J ends, which lost 0 bases and 6 bases, there was a span of 14 bases. The CDR3 sequence is CASSQDPRGRDGYTF. CDR3 bases: TGTGCCAGCAGCCAAGATCCCCGGGGGCGAGATGGCTACACCTTC.

This clone was counted at least ten times. The chain links TRBV5-6 to TRBJ1-4; no clear D. CDR3 length: 16 residues. Germline CDR1 reads SGHDT; CDR2 reads YYEEEE. Trimming removed 5 bases from V and 3 bases from J, with 17 bases in between. CDR3 residues: CASRSTRTGANEKLFF. In DNA form, the CDR3 reads TGTGCCAGCAGGTCCACACGTACGGGAGCTAATGAAAAACTGTTTTTT.

The chain couples TRBV18 to TRBJ1-2, with D possibly being TRBD1 (5 bases). V lost 3 bases to trimming and J lost 0 bases, with 8 bases between them. Germline lookup yields CDR1 KGHSH and CDR2 LQKENI. This CDR3 contains 14 residues. CDR3 coding DNA: TGTGCCAGCTCACCCAAGACAGCTAACTATGGCTACACCTTC. Translation: CASSPKTANYGYTF.

The V call is TRBV19, the J call TRBJ2-1; 13 bases are shared with TRBD2. The CDR3 has 14 residues. J lost 8 bases, V lost 6 bases, and 4 bases had no gene match. The V gene's germline CDR1 is LNHDA and CDR2 SQIVND (reference sequence). CDR3: CASRGTSGNYEQFF. Here the CDR3 DNA reads TGTGCCAGTAGAGGGACTAGCGGGAACTATGAGCAGTTCTTC.

This chain uses TRBV6-5 with TRBJ2-7, with 7 nucleotides matching TRBD2. This CDR3 spans 14 amino acids. The V segment lost 11 bases and the J segment 0 bases; nucleotides outside the gene matches: 10. From germline, CDR1 is MNHEY and CDR2 SVGAGI. Written as DNA, the CDR3 is TGTGCCTCGTGGGGCAGCGGGGTCTCCTACGAGCAGTACTTC. Its protein is CASWGSGVSYEQYF.

V usage is TRBV6-7 and J usage is TRBJ2-2; the D gene is possibly TRBD2 (7 bases). TRBV6-7 is assigned to the ORF class and has an uncertain function. The CDR3 covers 15 residues. V was cut by 7 bases and J by 5 bases, with 17 bases left in between. The CDR3 reads CASIRGAECTGELFF. CDR3 sequence (DNA): TGTGCCAGCATCCGGGGGGCCGAGTGTACCGGGGAGCTGTTTTTT.

This clone was counted a single time. The CDR3 nucleotides read TGTGCCAGCAGCTGGGGGTTCCCCGGGGAGCTGTTTTTT. This sequence encodes CASSWGFPGELFF. The chain employs TRBV11-2 and TRBJ2-2, with D perhaps being TRBD1 or TRBD2 (5 bases each). CDR1 is SGHAT and CDR2 is FQNNGV in the germline V gene. This CDR3 comprises 13 residues. Trimming stripped 4 bases from V and 6 bases from J, with 9 bases between.

V usage is TRBV3-1 (or the pseudogene TRBV3-2) and J usage is TRBJ2-7, with D uncertain. The CDR3 contains 14 residues. Germline CDR1 reads LGHDT; CDR2 reads YNNKEL (reference sequence). V was pared by 3 bases and J by 3 bases, with 12 bases between. CDR3 bases: TGTGCCAGCAGCCAGGCCGAAGGGAACTACGAGCAGTACTTC. Residues: CASSQAEGNYEQYF.

This chain connects TRBV2 to TRBJ1-1; 7 bases fit TRBD1. The J segment lost 4 bases and the V segment lost 6 bases, leaving 5 bases of the junction unmatched. CDR1 SNHLY and CDR2 FYNNEI come from the germline V gene. The CDR3 has 13 amino acids. The chain's CDR3 is CASRRQGITEAFF. The CDR3 nucleotides are TGTGCCAGCAGGAGACAGGGAATCACTGAAGCTTTCTTT.

The chain combines TRBV5-1 with TRBJ1-1; the D gene is possibly TRBD1 (5 bases). The CDR3 extends over 16 amino acids. The germline gives CDR1 SGHRS, CDR2 YFSETQ. V was cut by 4 bases and J by 0 bases, with 16 bases left in between. CDR3 sequence reads: CASSMTDRGMNTEAFF. The CDR3 DNA follows: TGCGCCAGCAGCATGACCGATCGGGGGATGAACACTGAAGCTTTCTTT.